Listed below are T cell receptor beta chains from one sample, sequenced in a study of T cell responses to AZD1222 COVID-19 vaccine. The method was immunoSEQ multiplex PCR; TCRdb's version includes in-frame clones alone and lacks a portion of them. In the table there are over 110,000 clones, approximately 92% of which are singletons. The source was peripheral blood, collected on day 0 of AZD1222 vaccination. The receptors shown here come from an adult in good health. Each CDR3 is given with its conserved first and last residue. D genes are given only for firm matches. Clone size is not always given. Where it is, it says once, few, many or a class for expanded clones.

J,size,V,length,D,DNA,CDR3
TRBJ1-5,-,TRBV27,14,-,TGTGCCAGCAGTTTATCGACGGGGGGCCAGCCCCAGCATTTT,CASSLSTGGQPQHF
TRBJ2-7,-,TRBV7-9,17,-,TGTGCCAGCAGCCCTAGGTTTGGAGGCCGACTCTCCTACGAGCAGTACTTC,CASSPRFGGRLSYEQYF
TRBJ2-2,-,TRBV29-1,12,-,TGCAGCGTTGTTTTGAACACCGGGGAGCTGTTTTTT,CSVVLNTGELFF
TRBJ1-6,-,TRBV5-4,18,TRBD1,TGTGCCAGCAGCTCGTCAAAGACAGGGGGCGCGTATAATTCACCCCTCCACTTT,CASSSSKTGGAYNSPLHF
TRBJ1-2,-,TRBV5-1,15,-,TGCGCCAGCAGCCAGGGGTCAGGATCGTTTCAGGGCTACACCTTC,CASSQGSGSFQGYTF
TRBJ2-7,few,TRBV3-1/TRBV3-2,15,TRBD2,TGTGCCAGCAGCCTCGGGACTAGCGAGTCCTACGAGCAGTACTTC,CASSLGTSESYEQYF
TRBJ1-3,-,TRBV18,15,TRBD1,TGTGCCAGCTCACCAGGACAGGGGTCAAGAAACACCATATATTTT,CASSPGQGSRNTIYF
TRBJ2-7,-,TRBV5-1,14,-,TGCGCCAGCAGCTTGGAAGCGGAGGGGGGCGAGCAGTACTTC,CASSLEAEGGEQYF
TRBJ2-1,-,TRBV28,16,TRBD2,TGTGCCAGCTTTAAGGAGCGGGAAGGAACCTACAATGAGCAGTTCTTC,CASFKEREGTYNEQFF
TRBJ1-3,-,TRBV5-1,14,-,TGCGCCAGCAGCTTGGATTTCCCGGGAAACACCATATATTTT,CASSLDFPGNTIYF
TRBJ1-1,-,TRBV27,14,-,TGTGCCAGCAGTTTATCCCCCACTGGGGTTGAAGCTTTCTTT,CASSLSPTGVEAFF
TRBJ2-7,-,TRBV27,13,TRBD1,TGTGCCAGCAGTCGACAGGGGCTCTACGAGCAGTACTTC,CASSRQGLYEQYF
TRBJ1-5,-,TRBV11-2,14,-,TGTGCCAGCAGCTTACGAGGGTACAATCAGCCCCAGCATTTT,CASSLRGYNQPQHF
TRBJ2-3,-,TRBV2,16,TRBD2,TGTGCCAGCAGGGGCCGGACTAGCGGGATCACAGATACGCAGTATTTT,CASRGRTSGITDTQYF
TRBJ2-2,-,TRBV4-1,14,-,TGCGCCAGCAGCCCCGACGCGAACACCGGGGAGCTGTTTTTT,CASSPDANTGELFF
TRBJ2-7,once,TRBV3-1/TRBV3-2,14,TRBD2,TGTGCCAGCAGCCAAGGGACTAGCGGCTACGAGCAGTACTTC,CASSQGTSGYEQYF
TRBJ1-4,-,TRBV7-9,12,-,TGTGCCAGCAGCTCGTCGGATGAAAAACTGTTTTTT,CASSSSDEKLFF
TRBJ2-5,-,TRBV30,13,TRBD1,TGTGCCTGGAGTGTAGACAGGGGGCGAACCCAGTACTTC,CAWSVDRGRTQYF
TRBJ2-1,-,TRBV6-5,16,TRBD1,TGTGCCAGCAGTTACTCTGACAGGGTAGCCTACAATGAGCAGTTCTTC,CASSYSDRVAYNEQFF
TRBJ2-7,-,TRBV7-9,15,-,TGTGCCAGCAGCTTAGAGGCCAGGACCTCCTACGAGCAGTACTTC,CASSLEARTSYEQYF
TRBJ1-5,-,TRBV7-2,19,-,TGTGCCAGCAGCTTACATCGGGGCAGCAATAGCTTATTAGGTCAGCCCCAGCATTTT,CASSLHRGSNSLLGQPQHF
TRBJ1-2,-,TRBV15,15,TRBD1,TGTGCCACCAGCGGATTACAGGGGGATGGGTATGGCTACACCTTC,CATSGLQGDGYGYTF
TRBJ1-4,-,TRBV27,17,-,TGTGCCAGCAGCCCTTTTCCATCCCAGTGGCCTAATGAAAAACTGTTTTTT,CASSPFPSQWPNEKLFF
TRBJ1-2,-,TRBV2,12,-,TGTGCGGGGGCCAGGGATTATGGAGGCTACACCTTC,CAGARDYGGYTF
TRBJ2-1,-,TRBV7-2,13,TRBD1,TGTGCCAGCAGCTTAGGCCGACAGGGAGTTCTGTTCTTC,CASSLGRQGVLFF
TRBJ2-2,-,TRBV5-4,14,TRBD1,TGTGCCAGCAGCTCGGGACAGGCCACCGGGGAGCTGTTTTTT,CASSSGQATGELFF
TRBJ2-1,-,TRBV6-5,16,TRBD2,TGTGCCAGCAGTTACGTTAGCGGGCATTCCTACAATGAGCAGTTCTTC,CASSYVSGHSYNEQFF
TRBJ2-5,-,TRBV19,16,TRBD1,TGTGCCAGTAGTATAGAACACAGGGGTTTAGAAGAGACCCAGTACTTC,CASSIEHRGLEETQYF
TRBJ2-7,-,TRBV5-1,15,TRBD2,TGCGCCAGCAGCTTGGAATTTAGCGGGAGTTACGAGCAGTACTTC,CASSLEFSGSYEQYF
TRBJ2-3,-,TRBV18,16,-,TGTGCCAGCTCACCACGAGGCCCGGGGTTGACAGATACGCAGTATTTT,CASSPRGPGLTDTQYF
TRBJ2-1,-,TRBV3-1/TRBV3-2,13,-,TGTGCCAGCAGCCAAGTCGGCCCGGGAGAGCAGTTCTTC,CASSQVGPGEQFF
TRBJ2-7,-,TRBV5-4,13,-,TGTGCCAGCAGCTTGGGACGGAGGAGGGAGCAGTACTTC,CASSLGRRREQYF
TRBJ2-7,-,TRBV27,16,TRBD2,TGTGCCAGCAGTTTAACCTTTGGTAGGGGAGGGAACGAGCAGTACTTC,CASSLTFGRGGNEQYF
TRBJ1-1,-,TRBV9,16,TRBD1,TGTGCCAGCAGCAAACACCCGGGACAGGGGAACACTGAAGCTTTCTTT,CASSKHPGQGNTEAFF
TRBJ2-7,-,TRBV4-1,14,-,TGCGCCAGCAGCCAGCGGGACACGATCTACGAGCAGTACTTC,CASSQRDTIYEQYF
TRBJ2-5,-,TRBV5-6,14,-,TGTGCCAGCAGCTTGGTAGTGGGCCAAGAGACCCAGTACTTC,CASSLVVGQETQYF
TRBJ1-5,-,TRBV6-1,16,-,TGTGCCAGCAGTGAACAATGGTCCGGCTGGGATCAGCCCCAGCATTTT,CASSEQWSGWDQPQHF
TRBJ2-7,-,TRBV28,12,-,TGTGCCAGCAGTTTAACTTCCTACGAGCAGTACTTC,CASSLTSYEQYF
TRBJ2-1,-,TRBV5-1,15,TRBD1,TGCGCCAGCAGCTCAGGGACAGCTAACTACAATGAGCAGTTCTTC,CASSSGTANYNEQFF
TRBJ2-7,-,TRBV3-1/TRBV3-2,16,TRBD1,TGTGCCAGCAGCCAACGGGGACAGGGCAACTTCTACGAGCAGTACTTC,CASSQRGQGNFYEQYF
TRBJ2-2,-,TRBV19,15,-,TGTGCCACTTCGACAAAGATTCCGTACGCCGGGGAGCTGTTTTTT,CATSTKIPYAGELFF
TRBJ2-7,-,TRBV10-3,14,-,TGTGCCATCTTTTCTCCAGGGGGGTCCTACGAGCAGTACTTC,CAIFSPGGSYEQYF
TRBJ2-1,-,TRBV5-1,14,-,TGCGCCACCTCCCAGGCGGGCCTGAATAATGAGCAGTTCTTC,CATSQAGLNNEQFF
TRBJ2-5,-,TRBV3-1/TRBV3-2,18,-,TGTGCCAGCAGCCAAAGTTTTGTTGAGGGAGTCAACCAAGAGACCCAGTACTTC,CASSQSFVEGVNQETQYF
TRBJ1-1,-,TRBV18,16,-,TGTGCCAGCTCACCGGAGTTATTAGCAGCGAACACTGAAGCTTTCTTT,CASSPELLAANTEAFF
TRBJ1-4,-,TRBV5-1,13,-,TGCGCCAGCAGCGGACTGGGGGTCGGAAAACTGTTTTTT,CASSGLGVGKLFF
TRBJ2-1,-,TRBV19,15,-,TGTGCCAGTAGTATATGGGACGGCTCCTACAATGAGCAGTTCTTC,CASSIWDGSYNEQFF
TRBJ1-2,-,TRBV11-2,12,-,TGTGCCAGCAGCTTGGGAAACTATGGCTACACCTTC,CASSLGNYGYTF